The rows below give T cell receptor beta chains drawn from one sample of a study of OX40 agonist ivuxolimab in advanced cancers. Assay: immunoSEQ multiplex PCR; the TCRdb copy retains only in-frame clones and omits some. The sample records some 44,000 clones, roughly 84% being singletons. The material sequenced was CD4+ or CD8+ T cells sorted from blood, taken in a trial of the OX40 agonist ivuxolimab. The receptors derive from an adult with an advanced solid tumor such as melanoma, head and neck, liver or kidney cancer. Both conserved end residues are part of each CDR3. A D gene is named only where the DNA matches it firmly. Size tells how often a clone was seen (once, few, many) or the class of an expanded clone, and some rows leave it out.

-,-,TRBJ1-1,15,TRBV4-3,TGCGCCAGCAGCCAAGGTCGGGGGGAGGGCACTGAAGCTTTCTTT,CASSQGRGEGTEAFF
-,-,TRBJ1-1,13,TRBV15,TGTGCCACCAGCTCAATGTCGGACTCTGAAGCTTTCTTT,CATSSMSDSEAFF
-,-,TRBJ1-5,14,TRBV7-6,TGTGCCAGCAGCTTAGCGGGACGGGGCCAGCCCCAGCATTTT,CASSLAGRGQPQHF
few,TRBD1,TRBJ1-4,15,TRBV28,TGTGCCAGCAGTTTAATTGGGCAGGGGGTAGAAAAACTGTTTTTT,CASSLIGQGVEKLFF
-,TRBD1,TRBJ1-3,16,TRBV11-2,TGTGCCAGCAGCTTAGGAGGTCGACAGGGCAGAAACACCATATATTTT,CASSLGGRQGRNTIYF
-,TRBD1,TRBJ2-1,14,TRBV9,TGTGCCAGCAGCCCATGGGACAGGGAAGGTGAGCAGTTCTTC,CASSPWDREGEQFF
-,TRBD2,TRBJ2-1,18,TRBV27,TGTGCCAGCAGTTTAAAGGTGGCAGCGGGGGGGGACAGCCATGAGCAGTTCTTC,CASSLKVAAGGDSHEQFF
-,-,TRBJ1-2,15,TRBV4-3,TGCGCCAGCAGCCAAGAAGAGGATACTAACTATGGCTACACCTTC,CASSQEEDTNYGYTF
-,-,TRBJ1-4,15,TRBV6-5,TGTGCCAGCAGTTACTCAAGGCAGGGACCGGGAAAACTGTTTTTT,CASSYSRQGPGKLFF
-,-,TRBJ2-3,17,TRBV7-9,TGTGCCAGCAACCCCCTTATTTACAGACCCAGCACAGATACGCAGTATTTT,CASNPLIYRPSTDTQYF
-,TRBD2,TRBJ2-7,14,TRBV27,TGTGCCAGCAGTCCGACTAGCGGGGGCTACGAGCAGTACTTC,CASSPTSGGYEQYF
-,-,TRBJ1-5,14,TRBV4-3,TGCGCCAGCAGCCAGGTATCGCGGGGACAGCCCCAGCATTTT,CASSQVSRGQPQHF
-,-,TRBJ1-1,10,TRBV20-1,TGCAGTGTAATAGACACTGAAGCTTTCTTT,CSVIDTEAFF
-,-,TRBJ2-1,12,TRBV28,TGTGCCAGCAGTTTCGAGGGGTCTGAGCAGTTCTTC,CASSFEGSEQFF
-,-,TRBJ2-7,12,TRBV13,TGTGCCAGCAGCTTAGAAGGGAGGGAGCAGTACTTC,CASSLEGREQYF
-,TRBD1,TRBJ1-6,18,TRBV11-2,TGTGCCAGCAGCCCATGGACCCCGGACAGGGGTTATAATTCACCCCTCCACTTT,CASSPWTPDRGYNSPLHF
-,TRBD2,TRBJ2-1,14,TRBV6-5,TGTGCCAGCGCGGGGGGGGCTTCCTACAATGAGCAGTTCTTC,CASAGGASYNEQFF
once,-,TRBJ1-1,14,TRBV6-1,TGTGCCAGCAGTGAACTTGGCAGGAACACTGAAGCTTTCTTT,CASSELGRNTEAFF
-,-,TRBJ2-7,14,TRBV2,TGTGCCAGCATTAGGGTCCCGAGCTCCTACGAGCAGTACTTC,CASIRVPSSYEQYF
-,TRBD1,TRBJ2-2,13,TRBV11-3,TGTGCCAGCAGGGACAGGGACACCGGGGAGCTGTTTTTT,CASRDRDTGELFF
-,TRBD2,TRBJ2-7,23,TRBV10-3,TGTGCCATCAGTGAGTCGACGAATCCCCTCCTCGGTCGCCCGGGACTAGCGGGTTACGAGCAGTACTTC,CAISESTNPLLGRPGLAGYEQYF
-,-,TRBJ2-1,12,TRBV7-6,TGTGCCAGCTCTAACAGTCTCAATGAGCAGTTCTTC,CASSNSLNEQFF
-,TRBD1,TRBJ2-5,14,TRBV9,TGTGCCAGCAGCGCCGAGGGACAGGCCGAGACCCAGTACTTC,CASSAEGQAETQYF
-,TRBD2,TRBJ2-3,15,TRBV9,TGTGCCAGCAGCGTATCTAGCGGGGGCACAGATACGCAGTATTTT,CASSVSSGGTDTQYF
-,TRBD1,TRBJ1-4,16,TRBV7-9,TGTGCCAGCAGCCCACACTTACAGGGGCATAATGAAAAACTGTTTTTT,CASSPHLQGHNEKLFF
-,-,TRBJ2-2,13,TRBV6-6,TGTGCCAGCAGTTACGCCGGGACCGGGGAGCTGTTTTTT,CASSYAGTGELFF
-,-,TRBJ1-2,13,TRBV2,TGTGCCGGAATGCTCCAGGATGCCTATGGCTACACCTTC,CAGMLQDAYGYTF
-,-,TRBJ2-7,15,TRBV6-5,TGTGCCAGCAGTTCACCCCGGGACCGAGCCTACGAGCAGTACTTC,CASSSPRDRAYEQYF
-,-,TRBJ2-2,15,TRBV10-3,TGTGCCATCAGTGAGTCGCTTCAACCCACCGGGGAGCTGTTTTTT,CAISESLQPTGELFF
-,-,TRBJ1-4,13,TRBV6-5,TGTGCCAGCAGTTACTCTCAAGGGGGAAAACTGTTTTTT,CASSYSQGGKLFF
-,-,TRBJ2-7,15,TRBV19,TGTGCCAGTAGTTTTGGGACATCCTCCGCCTACGAGCAGTACTTC,CASSFGTSSAYEQYF
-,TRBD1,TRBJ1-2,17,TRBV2,TGTGCCAGCAGTGAATCGAACCCTAGGACAGGAGACTATGGCTACACCTTC,CASSESNPRTGDYGYTF
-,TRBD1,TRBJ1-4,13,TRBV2,TGTGCCAGTCCGGGACAGGAAGGGGAAAAACTGTTTTTT,CASPGQEGEKLFF
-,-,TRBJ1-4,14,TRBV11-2,TGTGCCAGCAGCCCCCGGTCCCCGGATGAAAAACTGTTTTTT,CASSPRSPDEKLFF
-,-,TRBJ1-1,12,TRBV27,TGTGCCAGCAGTTTCTTTGGGACTGAAGCTTTCTTT,CASSFFGTEAFF
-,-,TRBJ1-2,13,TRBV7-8,TGTGCCAGCAGCTTATCCCACTACTATGGCTACACCTTC,CASSLSHYYGYTF
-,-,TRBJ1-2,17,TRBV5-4,TGCGCCAGCAGCCAAGATCCAACCACAGCAGCTAACTATGGCTACACCTTC,CASSQDPTTAANYGYTF
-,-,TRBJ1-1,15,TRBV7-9,TGTGCCAGCAGCTTAGTAGAGGGCCTGAACACTGAAGCTTTCTTT,CASSLVEGLNTEAFF
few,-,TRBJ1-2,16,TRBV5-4,TGTGCCAGCAGCTTGGAGCAGTGGCAGGGGATAGAAGGCTACACCTTC,CASSLEQWQGIEGYTF
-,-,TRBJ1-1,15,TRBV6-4,TGTGCCAGCAGTGAGGAGGCCTTCGGGAACACTGAAGCTTTCTTT,CASSEEAFGNTEAFF
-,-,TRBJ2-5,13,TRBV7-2,TGTGCCAGCAGCTTAGTACAGCAAGAGACCCAGTACTTC,CASSLVQQETQYF
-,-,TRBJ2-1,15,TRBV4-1,TGCGCCAGCAGCCAAGATTTCCCAGGGCCCTATGAGCAGTTCTTC,CASSQDFPGPYEQFF
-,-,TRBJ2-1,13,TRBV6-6,TGTGCCAGCAGTGCAGGGGCCGCCAATGAGCAGTTCTTC,CASSAGAANEQFF
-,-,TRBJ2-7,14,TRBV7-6,TGTGCCAGCAGCCACTGGGACGAGGACTACGAGCAGTACTTC,CASSHWDEDYEQYF